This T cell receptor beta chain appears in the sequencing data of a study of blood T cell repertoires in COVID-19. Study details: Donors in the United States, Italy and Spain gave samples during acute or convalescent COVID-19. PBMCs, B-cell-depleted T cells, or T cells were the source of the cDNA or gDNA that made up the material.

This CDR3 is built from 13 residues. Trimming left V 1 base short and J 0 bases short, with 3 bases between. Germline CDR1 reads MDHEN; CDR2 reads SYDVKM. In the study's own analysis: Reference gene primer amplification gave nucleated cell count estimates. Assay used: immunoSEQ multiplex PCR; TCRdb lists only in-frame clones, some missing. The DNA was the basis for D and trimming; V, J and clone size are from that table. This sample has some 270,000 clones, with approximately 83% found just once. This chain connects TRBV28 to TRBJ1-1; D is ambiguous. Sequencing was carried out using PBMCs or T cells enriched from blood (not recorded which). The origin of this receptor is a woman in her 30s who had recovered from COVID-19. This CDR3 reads CASSLLVNTEAFF. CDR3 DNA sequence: TGTGCCAGCAGTTTATTAGTGAACACTGAAGCTTTCTTT.